Detailed here is one T cell receptor beta chain. The donors were part of the validation cohort, which consisted of some 120 subjects and was separate from the first cohort of under 850 subjects. The entry originates in a study of cytomegalovirus exposure and HLA in healthy donors. This table comes from immunoSEQ multiplex PCR, and its TCRdb copy is limited to in-frame clones, with some not included. The profile shows about 49,000 clones, 94% of them singletons. Trimming took 3 bases from V and 4 from J; bases not matched to a gene: 2. CDR3 length: 14 residues. Germline V gene data show CDR1 as ENHRY and CDR2 as SYGVKD.

Sample: PBMCs. The TCR sequence derives from a woman aged 18-29 years in good health and CMV-seropositive. The genes are TRBV10-3 and TRBJ2-7; the match to TRBD2 covers 11 bases. As DNA, the CDR3 is TGTGCCATCAGTGAAGGGACTAGCGGATACGAGCAGTACTTC. This codes for CAISEGTSGYEQYF.